This T cell receptor (beta chain) was sequenced during a study of T-cell reconstitution after alpha-beta-depleted transplantation in children (dated by TCRdb to 2016 to 2017). In terms of the full investigation: Using TCR repertoire profiling, the study followed T-cell immune reconstitution in a quantitative way in children after TCRalphabeta/CD19-depleted allogeneic hematopoietic cell transplantation.

This clonotype was seen many times. It has no known antigen specificity. Base qualities are missing; no much larger clone stands one base away. Library preparation was by PCR. TCRdb names Illumina HiSeq 2500 as the instrument used. Molecular barcoding was employed in the preparation of TCR libraries, with unique molecular identifiers being used to normalize TCRbeta repertoire quantification. In-frame beta chains were kept once TCRdb had trimmed the public reads at Q25 with fastp and called clones with MiXCR. Under each unique CDR3 protein, matching rows form one entry showing the most common genes and DNA. The sample data list about 610,000 distinct CDR3 sequences, and more than 9% of these were observed just once. The top ten clones comprise less than 5% of the sample. V was cut back by 3 bases and J by 3 bases, leaving a gap of 14 bases between them. The CDR3 numbers 15 residues from cysteine through phenylalanine. Of all the DNA, just the CDR3 is kept, 45 bases in frame from base 1. From the germline V gene (reference sequence), CDR1 is DFQATT and CDR2 is SNEGSKA.

Sequences were derived from PBMCs from the stem cell graft donor, sampled from the stem cell graft. The rearrangement combines TRBV20-1 with TRBJ2-2; TRBD1 is possibly the D segment (5 matching bases). This clonotype originated in a human donor who donated a stem cell graft to a child with acute myeloid leukemia. The DNA sequence is as follows: TGCAGTGCTAGCAGAGACAGCCGTGACACCGGGGAGCTGTTTTTT. Translated, this is CSASRDSRDTGELFF.